The 26 T cell receptor beta chains listed next were all sequenced from one sample in a study of tumour-infiltrating T cells in Burkitt lymphoma. Assay: immunoSEQ multiplex PCR; the TCRdb copy retains only in-frame clones and omits some. The sample holds 1,500 to 2,000 clones, roughly 13% seen once. Sample: tumor tissue. Every receptor here comes from a human donor with Burkitt lymphoma.

This clone was seen a handful of times. The gene calls are TRBV5-4 and TRBJ2-7; either TRBD1 or TRBD2 may supply D (5 bases each). This CDR3 is 14 amino acids long. The ends were cut back, 4 bases at V and 7 bases at J, with 18 bases in the middle. The germline gives CDR1 SGHNT, CDR2 YYREEE (reference sequence). CDR3 region: CASSLEWDLREQYF. The CDR3 bases are TGTGCCAGCAGCCTAGAGTGGGACCTCCGTGAGCAGTACTTC.

The sample holds a few counts of this clone. The rearrangement joins TRBV19 to TRBJ1-4, with 8 bases identical to TRBD1. The CDR3 extends over 15 amino acids. Looked up from germline, CDR1 is LNHDA and CDR2 is SQIVND (reference sequence). V dropped 3 bases and J dropped 7; count of bases not matched to a gene: 7. The CDR3 loop is CASSIAGGGGEKLFF. As DNA, the CDR3 is TGTGCCAGTAGTATCGCAGGGGGCGGTGGTGAAAAACTGTTTTTT. Full variable domain (rest looked up from reference TRBV19 and TRBJ1-4): DGGITQSPKYLFRKEGQNVTLSCEQNLNHDAMYWYRQDPGQGLRLIYYSQIVNDFQKGDIAEGYSVSREKKESFPLTVTSAQKNPTAFYLCASSIAGGGGEKLFFGSGTQLSVL.

The chain joins TRBV4-3 to TRBJ2-7; D possibly corresponds to TRBD1 (5 bases). V was shortened by 0 bases and J by 4 bases, with 13 bases between the two germline ends. The germline V gene encodes CDR1 LGHNA and CDR2 YSLEER. There are 15 residues in the CDR3. CDR3 DNA: TGCGCCAGCAGCCAAGATCTCGAGACAGATTACGAGCAGTACTTC. It encodes CASSQDLETDYEQYF.

J is TRBJ2-5 and V is TRBV6-1, with unresolved D. Germline assignment: CDR1 MNHNS and CDR2 SASEGT. With 4 bases removed from V and 4 bases from J, the gap between germline ends came to 7 bases. The CDR3 sequence is 12 residues long. The CDR3 spells CASSAVLETQYF. CDR3 DNA: TGTGCCAGCAGTGCAGTGTTAGAGACCCAGTACTTC.

This clone was seen only a few times. CDR3 sequence: CASTSKMGGSYEQYF. The CDR3 DNA is TGCGCCAGCACATCTAAAATGGGGGGGTCCTACGAGCAGTACTTC. V gene TRBV5-1 combines with J gene TRBJ2-7, with 7 nucleotides matching TRBD2. There are 15 residues in the CDR3. V gave up 6 bases and J gave up 1 base; unmatched junction bases: 10. Germline V gives CDR1 SGHRS, CDR2 YFSETQ. The full variable domain, rest sourced from reference TRBV5-1 and TRBJ2-7, is KAGVTQTPRYLIKTRGQQVTLSCSPISGHRSVSWYQQTPGQGLQFLFEYFSETQRNKGNFPGRFSGRQFSNSRSEMNVSTLELGDSALYLCASTSKMGGSYEQYFGPGTRLTVT.

To note about this clone: Distinct nucleotide sequences in the sample also encode this CDR3. J is TRBJ1-2 and V is TRBV25-1; D remains ambiguous. The germline V gene encodes CDR1 MGHDK and CDR2 SYGVNS. The CDR3 is made up of 12 amino acids. V was pared by 9 bases and J by 8 bases, with 16 bases between. The CDR3 is CASSPQAGGYTF. CDR3 coding DNA: TGTGCCAGTAGTCCCCAGGCCGGGGGCTACACCTTC.

The genes are TRBV25-1 and TRBJ2-5; TRBD2 aligns across 7 bases. V was pared by 4 bases and J by 5 bases, with 4 bases of the junction left unmatched. This CDR3 has 13 residues. Germline assignment: CDR1 MGHDK and CDR2 SYGVNS. The CDR3, as DNA: TGTGCCAGCAGTGGACTAGCCGGGGAGACCCAGTACTTC. This translates into CASSGLAGETQYF.

This rearrangement joins TRBV5-1 to TRBJ2-6, with TRBD1 identical over 7 bases. The CDR3 loop spans 20 amino acids. V gave up 4 bases and J gave up 4 bases; unmatched junction bases: 20. Germline V gene sequence: CDR1 SGHRS, CDR2 YFSETQ. DNA of the CDR3: TGCGCCAGCAGCCGTCCCGGACAGGCAAAGGGAATCTACGGGGCCAACGTCCTGACTTTC. Translation gives CASSRPGQAKGIYGANVLTF.

This clone has only a few counts. V usage is TRBV5-6 and J usage is TRBJ2-7; D is uncertain. The CDR3 consists of 13 residues. V was pared by 2 bases and J by 2 bases, with 8 bases between. CDR1 is SGHDT, CDR2 YYEEEE, per germline. The CDR3 reads CASSFRNTYEQYF. The CDR3 DNA sequence: TGTGCCAGCAGCTTCCGGAATACCTACGAGCAGTACTTC.

The table lists this clone with a few counts. The rearrangement joins TRBV29-1 to TRBJ1-2; a weak D match, TRBD1 (5 bases). Germline values: CDR1 SQVTM, CDR2 ANQGSEA. The CDR3 is 14 residues long. V shed 1 base and J shed 3 bases, with 12 bases lying between them. CDR3 sequence: CSVEVAGTHYGYTF. CDR3 nucleotides: TGCAGCGTTGAAGTAGCGGGGACGCACTATGGCTACACCTTC.

V usage is TRBV5-4 and J usage is TRBJ2-3; D is tentatively TRBD1 or TRBD2 (5 bases each). Germline assignment: CDR1 SGHNT and CDR2 YYREEE (reference sequence). V was pared by 4 bases and J by 2 bases, with 14 bases between. There are 15 residues in the CDR3. CDR3 in amino acids: CASSTTRGPTDTQYF. In DNA form, the CDR3 reads TGTGCCAGCAGCACCACCCGGGGCCCCACAGATACGCAGTATTTT. Complete variable domain (other parts from reference TRBV5-4 and TRBJ2-3): ETGVTQSPTHLIKTRGQQVTLRCSSQSGHNTVSWYQQALGQGPQFIFQYYREEENGRGNFPPRFSGLQFPNYSSELNVNALELDDSALYLCASSTTRGPTDTQYFGPGTRLTVL.

The chain combines TRBV7-2 with TRBJ2-1; a possible D gene is TRBD1 (8 bases). The CDR3 contains 15 residues. V was shortened by 4 bases and J by 2 bases, with 12 bases between the two germline ends. Germline CDR1 reads SGHTA; CDR2 reads FQGNSA. DNA of the CDR3: TGTGCCAGCAGCTCACAGGGGGGGACCTACAATGAGCAGTTCTTC. Its protein product is CASSSQGGTYNEQFF.

V gene TRBV10-3 combines with J gene TRBJ1-2; 7 bases are a match to TRBD1. Losses at the gene ends were 10 bases for V and 4 bases for J; bases not matched to a gene: 18. CDR3 length: 16 amino acids. Germline V gene data show CDR1 as ENHRY and CDR2 as SYGVKD. CDR3 region: CASSEDREVLLYGYTF. In nucleotides, the CDR3 is TGTGCCAGCAGCGAAGACAGGGAAGTCCTACTCTATGGCTACACCTTC.

The chain carries TRBV28 and TRBJ2-7; tentative D call: TRBD2 (5 bases). CDR3 length: 13 amino acids. The V end was cut by 1 base, the J end by 4 bases, with 8 bases between. The germline V gene encodes CDR1 MDHEN and CDR2 SYDVKM. The CDR3 bases are TGTGCCAGCAGTTTATTTACGGGATACGAGCAGTACTTC. Its protein is CASSLFTGYEQYF.

The chain joins TRBV11-2 to TRBJ2-3; 12 bases align to TRBD2. The CDR3 totals 16 residues. J lost 5 bases, V lost 4 bases, and 7 bases had no gene match. Per germline, CDR1 SGHAT and CDR2 FQNNGV. In DNA, the CDR3 is TGTGCCAGCAGCTCGCTAGCGGGGGGGCCTAGAGATACGCAGTATTTT. Translated, it gives CASSSLAGGPRDTQYF.

This clone showed up just a few times. This sequence joins TRBV9 and TRBJ2-1, with 7 bases that match TRBD2. The ends lost 5 bases at V and 5 bases at J; junction bases unmatched: 7. The germline gives CDR1 SGDLS, CDR2 YYNGEE. The CDR3 covers 14 residues. The CDR3, as DNA: TGTGCCAGCAGTTTAAGACTAGCAGACAATGAGCAGTTCTTC. Residues: CASSLRLADNEQFF.

The chain has TRBV11-3 and TRBJ2-2, with 8 nucleotides matching TRBD2. The ends lost 6 bases at V and 6 bases at J; junction bases unmatched: 15. This CDR3 is 17 amino acids long. CDR1 and CDR2 (germline): SGHNT, YENEEA. The CDR3 reads CASSQTPGLVKPGELFF. Here the CDR3 DNA reads TGTGCCAGCAGTCAGACTCCGGGACTAGTTAAGCCCGGGGAGCTGTTTTTT.

Only a few counts were recorded for this clone. V usage is TRBV5-1 and J usage is TRBJ2-7; D not certain. The CDR3 has 14 amino acids. Trimming left V 4 bases short and J 1 base short, with 12 bases between. CDR1 is SGHRS and CDR2 is YFSETQ in the germline V gene. The CDR3 sequence: CASSPRWGSYEQYF. For the CDR3, the DNA is TGCGCCAGCAGCCCACGCTGGGGTTCCTACGAGCAGTACTTC.

The rearrangement joins TRBV11-1 to TRBJ2-7; 9 bases agree with TRBD2. Germline CDR1 SGHAT, CDR2 FQDESV (reference sequence). J gave up 2 bases and V 5 bases, and 7 bases lay outside the gene matches. This CDR3 is 15 amino acids long. The CDR3 spells CASSPLAGNPYEQYF. CDR3 sequence (DNA): TGTGCCAGCAGCCCTCTAGCGGGGAACCCCTACGAGCAGTACTTC.

The gene calls are TRBV5-1 and TRBJ2-7, with 11 bases matching TRBD1. Trimming at V came to 2 bases and at J to 5 bases, leaving 12 bases not matched to a gene. Per the germline V gene, CDR1 is SGHRS and CDR2 is YFSETQ. The CDR3 covers 17 residues. CDR3 nucleotides: TGCGCCAGCAGCTTTATTGGACAGGGGGCGCCCGTGGACGAGCAGTACTTC. Protein product: CASSFIGQGAPVDEQYF.

The sample holds a few counts of this clone. This chain links TRBV9 with TRBJ2-5, with D possibly TRBD2 on 5 matching bases. Looked up from germline, CDR1 is SGDLS and CDR2 is YYNGEE. The CDR3 runs to 13 residues. Trimming removed 4 bases from V and 2 bases from J, with 9 bases in between. CDR3: CASSRGNQETQYF. CDR3 nucleotides: TGTGCCAGCAGCCGAGGGAATCAAGAGACCCAGTACTTC.

The table lists this clone with a few counts. The chain uses TRBV29-1 and TRBJ1-5, with 7 bases matching TRBD1. Unmatched junction bases numbered 11, after V lost 6 bases and J lost 3 bases. This CDR3 is built from 15 residues. Looked up from germline, CDR1 is SQVTM and CDR2 is ANQGSEA. The CDR3 sequence is CSVETGTEPNQPQHF. The CDR3 DNA reads as TGCAGCGTAGAAACCGGGACAGAGCCCAATCAGCCCCAGCATTTT.

V gene TRBV7-9 combines with J gene TRBJ2-7; D remains unclear. The V gene lost 5 bases and the J gene lost 0 bases, with 2 bases spanning the gap. Germline-derived CDR1 and CDR2 are SEHNR and FQNEAQ (reference sequence). The CDR3 length is 11 residues. The CDR3 is CASSHSYEQYF. CDR3 coding DNA: TGTGCCAGCAGCCACTCCTACGAGCAGTACTTC.

The chain employs TRBV11-3 and TRBJ1-4, with 7 positions matching TRBD1. From germline, CDR1 is SGHNT and CDR2 YENEEA. This CDR3 is 13 amino acids long. J gave up 10 bases and V 4 bases, and 6 bases lay outside the gene matches. The CDR3: CASSWYRGRKLFF. The CDR3 nucleotides are TGTGCCAGCAGCTGGTACAGGGGAAGAAAACTGTTTTTT.

As for this clone: Since the CDR3 does not end with the conserved phenylalanine or tryptophan, this likely comes from a read error. This chain links TRBV6-5 with TRBJ1-3; no definite D call. Germline loops: CDR1 MNHEY, CDR2 SVGAGI. Trimming took 2 bases from V and 1 from J, leaving 6 bases between them. The CDR3 totals 14 residues. The CDR3 DNA is TGTGCCAGCAGTTACACCGTATCTGGAAACACCATATATGTT. Protein: CASSYTVSGNTIYV.

The V call is TRBV28, the J call TRBJ2-7; tentatively, D is TRBD1 (5 bases). The germline gives CDR1 MDHEN, CDR2 SYDVKM. V lost 0 bases and J lost 0, with 12 bases in between. The CDR3 spans 16 residues. For the CDR3, the DNA is TGTGCCAGCAGTTTATGGCAGGGCGTGAGCTCCTACGAGCAGTACTTC. As protein: CASSLWQGVSSYEQYF.